This TCR beta chain was sequenced for a study of cytomegalovirus exposure and HLA in healthy donors. Findings and caveats of the study: Most TCRs appeared rarely, but some public TCRs recurred in many donors. Testing in vitro showed a few CMV-associated chains specific for CMV antigens. TCR beta chains numbering roughly 150 were designated cytomegalovirus-associated.

Among the 110 or so subjects of the validation cohort, separate from the approximately 700-subject first cohort, were the donors. With respect to this clone: As yet, its antigen is unknown.

TCRdb keeps only in-frame clones here, not all; method: immunoSEQ multiplex PCR. The sample has about 130,000 clones; over 90% are singletons. V trimming: 4 bases; J trimming: 2 bases; junction bases outside the gene matches: 3. The CDR3 spans 14 residues. The germline gives CDR1 SQVTM, CDR2 ANQGSEA. The TCR was taken from a woman aged 18-29 years in good health and CMV-seronegative. The sample comprised PBMCs. V and J are TRBV29-1 and TRBJ2-3, with 10 bases aligning to TRBD2. The CDR3: CSVALAGPTDTQYF. CDR3 in DNA: TGCAGCGTTGCACTAGCGGGACCCACAGATACGCAGTATTTT.